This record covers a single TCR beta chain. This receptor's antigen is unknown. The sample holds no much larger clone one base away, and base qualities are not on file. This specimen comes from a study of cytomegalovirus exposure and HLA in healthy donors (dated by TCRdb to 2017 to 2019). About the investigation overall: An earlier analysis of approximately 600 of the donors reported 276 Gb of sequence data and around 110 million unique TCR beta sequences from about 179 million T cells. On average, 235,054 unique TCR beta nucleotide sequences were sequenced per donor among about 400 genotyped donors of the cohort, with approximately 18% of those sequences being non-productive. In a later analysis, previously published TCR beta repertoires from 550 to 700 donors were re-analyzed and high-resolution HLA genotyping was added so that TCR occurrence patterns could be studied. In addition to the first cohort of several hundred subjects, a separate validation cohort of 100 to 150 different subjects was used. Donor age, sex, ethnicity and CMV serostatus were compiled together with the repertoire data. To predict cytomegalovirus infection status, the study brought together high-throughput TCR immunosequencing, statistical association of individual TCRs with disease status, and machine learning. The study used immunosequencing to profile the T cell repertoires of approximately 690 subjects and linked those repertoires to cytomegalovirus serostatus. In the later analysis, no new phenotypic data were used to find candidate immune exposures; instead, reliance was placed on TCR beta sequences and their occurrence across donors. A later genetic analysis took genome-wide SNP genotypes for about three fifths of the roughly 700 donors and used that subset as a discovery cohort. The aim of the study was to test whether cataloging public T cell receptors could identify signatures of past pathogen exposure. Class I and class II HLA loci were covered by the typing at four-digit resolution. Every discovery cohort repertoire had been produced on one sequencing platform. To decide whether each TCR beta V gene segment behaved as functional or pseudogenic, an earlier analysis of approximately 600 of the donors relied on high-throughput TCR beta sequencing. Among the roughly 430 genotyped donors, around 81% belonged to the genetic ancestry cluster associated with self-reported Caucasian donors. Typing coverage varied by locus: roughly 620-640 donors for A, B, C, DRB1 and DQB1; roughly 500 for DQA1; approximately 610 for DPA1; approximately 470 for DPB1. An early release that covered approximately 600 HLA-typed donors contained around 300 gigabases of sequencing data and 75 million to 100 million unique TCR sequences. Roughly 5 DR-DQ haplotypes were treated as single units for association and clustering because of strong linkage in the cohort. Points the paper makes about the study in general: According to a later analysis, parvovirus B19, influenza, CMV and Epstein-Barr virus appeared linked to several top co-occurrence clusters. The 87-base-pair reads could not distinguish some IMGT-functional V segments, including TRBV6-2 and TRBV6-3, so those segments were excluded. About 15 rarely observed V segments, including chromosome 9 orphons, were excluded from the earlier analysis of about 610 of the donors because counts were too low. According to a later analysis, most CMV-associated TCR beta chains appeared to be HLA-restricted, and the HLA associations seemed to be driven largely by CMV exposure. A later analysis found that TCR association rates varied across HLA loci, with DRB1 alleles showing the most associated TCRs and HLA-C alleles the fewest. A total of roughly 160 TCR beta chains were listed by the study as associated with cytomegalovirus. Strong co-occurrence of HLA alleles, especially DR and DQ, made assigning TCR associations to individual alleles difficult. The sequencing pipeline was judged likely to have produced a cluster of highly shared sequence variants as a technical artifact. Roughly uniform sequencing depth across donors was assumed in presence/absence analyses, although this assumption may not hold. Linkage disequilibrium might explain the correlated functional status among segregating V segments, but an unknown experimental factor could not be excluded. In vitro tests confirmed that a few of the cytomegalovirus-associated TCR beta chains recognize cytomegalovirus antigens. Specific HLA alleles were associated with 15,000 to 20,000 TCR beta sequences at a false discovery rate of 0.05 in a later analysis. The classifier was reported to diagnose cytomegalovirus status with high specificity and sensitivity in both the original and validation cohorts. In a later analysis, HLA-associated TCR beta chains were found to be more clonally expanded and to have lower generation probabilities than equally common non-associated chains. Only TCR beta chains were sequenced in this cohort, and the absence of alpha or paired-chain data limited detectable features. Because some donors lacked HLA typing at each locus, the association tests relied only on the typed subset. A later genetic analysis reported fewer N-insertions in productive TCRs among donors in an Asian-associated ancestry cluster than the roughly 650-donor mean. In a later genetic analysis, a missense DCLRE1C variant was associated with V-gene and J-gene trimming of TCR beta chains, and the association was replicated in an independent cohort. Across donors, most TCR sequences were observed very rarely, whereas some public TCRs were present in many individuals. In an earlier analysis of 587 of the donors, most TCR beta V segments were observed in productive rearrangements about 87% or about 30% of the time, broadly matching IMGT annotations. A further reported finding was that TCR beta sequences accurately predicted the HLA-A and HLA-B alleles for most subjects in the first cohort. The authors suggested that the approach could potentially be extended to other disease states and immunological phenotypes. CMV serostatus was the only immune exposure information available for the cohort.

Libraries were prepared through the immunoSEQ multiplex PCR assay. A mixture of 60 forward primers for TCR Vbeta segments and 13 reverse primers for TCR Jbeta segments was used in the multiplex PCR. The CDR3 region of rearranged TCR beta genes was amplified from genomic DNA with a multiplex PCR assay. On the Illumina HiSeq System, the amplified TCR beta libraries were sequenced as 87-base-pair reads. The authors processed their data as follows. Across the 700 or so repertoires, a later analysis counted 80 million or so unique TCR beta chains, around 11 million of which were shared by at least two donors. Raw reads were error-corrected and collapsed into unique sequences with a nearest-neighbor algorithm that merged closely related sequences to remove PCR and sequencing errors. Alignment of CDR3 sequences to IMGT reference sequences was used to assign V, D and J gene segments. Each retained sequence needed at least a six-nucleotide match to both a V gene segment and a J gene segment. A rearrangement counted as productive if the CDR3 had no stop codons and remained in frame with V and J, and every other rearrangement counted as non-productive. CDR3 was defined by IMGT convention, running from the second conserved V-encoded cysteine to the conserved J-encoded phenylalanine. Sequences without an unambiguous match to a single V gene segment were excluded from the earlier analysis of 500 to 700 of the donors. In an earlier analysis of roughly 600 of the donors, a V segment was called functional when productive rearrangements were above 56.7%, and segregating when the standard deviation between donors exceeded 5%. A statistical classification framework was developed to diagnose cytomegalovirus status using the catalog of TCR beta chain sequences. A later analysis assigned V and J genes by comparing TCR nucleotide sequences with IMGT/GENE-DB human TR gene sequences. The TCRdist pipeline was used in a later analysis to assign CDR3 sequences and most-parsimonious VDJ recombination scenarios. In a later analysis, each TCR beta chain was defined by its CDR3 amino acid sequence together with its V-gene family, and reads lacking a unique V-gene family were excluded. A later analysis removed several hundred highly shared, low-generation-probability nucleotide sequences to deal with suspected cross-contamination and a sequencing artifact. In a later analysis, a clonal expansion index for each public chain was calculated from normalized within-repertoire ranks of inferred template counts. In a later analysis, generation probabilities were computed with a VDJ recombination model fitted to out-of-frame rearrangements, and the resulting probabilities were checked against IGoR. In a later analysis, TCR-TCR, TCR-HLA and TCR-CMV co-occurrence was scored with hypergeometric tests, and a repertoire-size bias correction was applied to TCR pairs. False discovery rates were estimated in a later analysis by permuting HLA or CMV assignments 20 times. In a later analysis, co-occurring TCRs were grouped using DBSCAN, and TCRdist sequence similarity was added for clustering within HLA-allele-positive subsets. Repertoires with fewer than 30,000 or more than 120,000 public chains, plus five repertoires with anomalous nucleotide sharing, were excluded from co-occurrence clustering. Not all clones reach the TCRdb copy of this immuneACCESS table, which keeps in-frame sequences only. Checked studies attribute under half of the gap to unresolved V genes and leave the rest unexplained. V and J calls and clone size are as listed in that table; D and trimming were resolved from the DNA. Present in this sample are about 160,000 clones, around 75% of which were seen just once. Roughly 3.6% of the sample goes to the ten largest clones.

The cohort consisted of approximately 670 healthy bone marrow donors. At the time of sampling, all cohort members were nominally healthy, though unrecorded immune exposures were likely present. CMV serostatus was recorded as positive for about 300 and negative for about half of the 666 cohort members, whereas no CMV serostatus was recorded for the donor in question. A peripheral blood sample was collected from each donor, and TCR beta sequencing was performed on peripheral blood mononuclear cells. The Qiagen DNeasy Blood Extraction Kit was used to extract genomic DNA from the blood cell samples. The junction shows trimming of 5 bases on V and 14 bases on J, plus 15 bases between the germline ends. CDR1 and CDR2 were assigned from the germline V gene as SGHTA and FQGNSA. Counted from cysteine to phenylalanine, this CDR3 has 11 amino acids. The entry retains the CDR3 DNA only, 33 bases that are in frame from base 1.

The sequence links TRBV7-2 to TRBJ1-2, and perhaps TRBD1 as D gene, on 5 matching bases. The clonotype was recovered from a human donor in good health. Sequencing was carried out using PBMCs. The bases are TGTGCCAGCAGCCAATCCCGTGGGGGGACCTTC. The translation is CASSQSRGGTF.